The text below deals with one TCR beta chain. This entry belongs to a study of T cell changes during pregnancy in multiple sclerosis. Assay used: immunoSEQ multiplex PCR; TCRdb lists only in-frame clones, some missing. The sample holds 55,000 to 70,000 clones, 80% to 95% seen once. This CDR3 has 14 amino acids. The germline gives CDR1 LGHNA, CDR2 YSLEER. V gave up 8 bases and J gave up 7 bases, with 17 bases separating them. The chain has TRBV4-3 and TRBJ1-4, with D possibly matching TRBD1 (6 bases). The TCR was taken from a female donor in good health, enrolled as a control in a pregnancy study. The sequenced sample was CD8+ T cells from peripheral blood mononuclear cells, obtained in the third trimester of pregnancy. CDR3 in amino acids: CASSPRDNSEKLFF. In DNA form, the CDR3 reads TGCGCCAGCTCCCCCCGGGACAATTCTGAAAAACTGTTTTTT.